Listed here are 17 T cell receptor beta chains from one sample, sequenced in a study of blood T cells in healthy people across ages. Next came a second PCR, run for about 7 to 12 cycles, which used a sample-barcoded 5' primer along with a J-beta primer mix. One entry per CDR3 protein results from TCRdb running MiXCR on the 5' RACE reads. The data contain 1.5 million to 1.9 million distinct CDR3 sequences, about 42% of them singletons. Input material: blood. Every receptor here comes from a woman aged 18-29 years in good health.

This clonotype was detected only a few times. The rearrangement links TRBV10-1 to TRBJ2-1, with TRBD2 matching over 9 bases. This CDR3 has 15 residues. Germline CDR1 is WNHNN and CDR2 is SYGVQD (reference sequence). With 0 bases clipped from V and 5 bases from J, the junction kept 2 bases outside the gene matches. CDR3 nucleotides: TGCGCCAGCAGTGAGTCTCGCGGGGGGGACAATGAGCAGTTCTTC. This sequence encodes CASSESRGGDNEQFF.

Notes on this clonotype: A junction end diverges from the germline sequence, so it may reflect a read error. The chain links TRBV20-1 to TRBJ1-6; 9 bases agree with TRBD1. CDR3 size: 16 residues. Germline assignment: CDR1 DFQATT and CDR2 SNEGSKA (reference sequence). CDR3 nucleotides: TGCAGTGCTAGAGACACAGGGGGCGCGGATAAGTCACCCCTCCACTTT. It yields the protein CSARDTGGADKSPLHF.

The gene calls are TRBV15 and TRBJ1-2; a possible D gene is TRBD1 (6 bases). V lost 1 base and J 2 bases, leaving 11 bases between the germline ends. This CDR3 has 15 residues. Germline CDR1 and CDR2: LNHNV and YYDKDF (reference sequence). The CDR3: CATSRVGGSNYGYTF. CDR3 DNA sequence: TGTGCCACCAGCAGAGTAGGGGGATCAAACTATGGCTACACCTTC.

The chain carries TRBV6-1 and TRBJ1-2, with D unclear. CDR3 length: 18 amino acids. Trimming pared 5 bases from V and 2 bases from J, leaving 24 bases between. Germline CDR1 is MNHNS and CDR2 is SASEGT. This chain's CDR3 is CASSPLLEGASPNYGYTF. The CDR3 nucleotides are TGTGCCAGCAGTCCCCTACTCGAGGGCGCAAGCCCAAACTATGGCTACACCTTC.

CDR3 protein: CAYGTSLRGDTQYF. CDR3 DNA sequence: TGTGCCTACGGGACTTCTCTAAGGGGAGATACGCAGTATTTT. V usage is TRBV2 and J usage is TRBJ2-3; D perhaps matches TRBD2 (6 bases). Between the trimmed V and J ends, which lost 11 bases and 5 bases, there was a span of 20 bases. Germline CDR1 and CDR2: SNHLY and FYNNEI. This CDR3 is 14 amino acids long.

This clonotype was found a few times. CDR3 DNA: TGCGCCAGCAGTTCCATGACAGGGCCCCAAGAGACCCAGTACTTC. This translates into CASSSMTGPQETQYF. The chain is built from TRBV5-1 and TRBJ2-5, with 7 bases lining up with TRBD1. This CDR3 has 15 amino acids. CDR1 is SGHRS and CDR2 is YFSETQ in the germline V gene. The ends lost 5 bases at V and 1 base at J; junction bases unmatched: 8.

This chain links TRBV6-2 or TRBV6-3 with TRBJ2-5; D remains ambiguous. This CDR3 has 15 amino acids. Germline CDR1 is MNHEY and CDR2 is SVGEGT. The V end was cut by 0 bases, the J end by 1 base, with 9 bases between. The CDR3 DNA reads as TGTGCCAGCAGTTACTCCGAAGGGCCCCAAGAGACCCAGTACTTC. It translates to CASSYSEGPQETQYF.

There are many counts of this clonotype. The V gene is TRBV25-1, the J gene TRBJ2-7; 9 bases are shared with TRBD1. The CDR3 totals 15 residues. Germline CDR1 is MGHDK and CDR2 is SYGVNS. V was clipped by 4 bases and J by 5 bases; unmatched bases: 9. The CDR3 nucleotides are TGTGCCAGCAGTGGTCCGGGGACAGGGAAGCACGAGCAGTACTTC. Translation: CASSGPGTGKHEQYF.

The chain is built from TRBV20-1 and TRBJ2-7; D gene uncertain. The CDR3 totals 14 residues. CDR1 DFQATT and CDR2 SNEGSKA come from the germline V gene (reference sequence). Trimming stripped 2 bases from V and 5 bases from J, with 16 bases between. The CDR3 loop reads CSARYGPPGNEQYF. The CDR3 DNA reads as TGCAGTGCTAGATATGGACCCCCCGGTAACGAGCAGTACTTC.

This clonotype has just a few counts. CDR3 in DNA: TGCGCCAGCAGCCAATTTTTCTCGGGAGCCCTAAGCTCCTACAATGAGCAGTTCTTC. This sequence encodes CASSQFFSGALSSYNEQFF. The chain combines TRBV4-3 with TRBJ2-1; D possibly corresponds to TRBD2 (6 bases). The germline CDR1 and CDR2 sequences are LGHNA and YSLEER. Between the trimmed V and J ends, which lost 2 bases and 0 bases, there was a span of 20 bases. The CDR3 has 19 residues.

In this sample, this clonotype turned up a few times. CDR3 in amino acids: CASSLAGQGDGYTF. The CDR3 DNA is TGCGCCAGCAGCTTGGCCGGGCAGGGGGACGGCTACACCTTC. The chain has TRBV5-1 and TRBJ1-2; the match to TRBD1 covers 7 bases. Germline-derived CDR1 and CDR2 are SGHRS and YFSETQ. V shed 0 bases and J 8 bases; nucleotides not matched to a gene: 7. This CDR3 is 14 amino acids long.

This clonotype was recorded at least ten times. The chain is built from TRBV7-2 and TRBJ1-5; TRBD1 might be the D (5 bases). Deletions cut 3 bases from V and 5 bases from J, with 11 bases between. The CDR3 covers 14 residues. From germline, CDR1 is SGHTA and CDR2 FQGNSA. The CDR3 DNA sequence: TGTGCCAGCAGCTTTGGGACGGGGGATCAGCCCCAGCATTTT. This sequence encodes CASSFGTGDQPQHF. Complete variable domain (other parts from reference TRBV7-2 and TRBJ1-5): GAGVSQSPSNKVTEKGKDVELRCDPISGHTALYWYRQSLGQGLEFLIYFQGNSAPDKSGLPSDRFSAERTGGSVSTLTIQRTQQEDSAVYLCASSFGTGDQPQHFGDGTRLSIL.

The table lists this clonotype with many counts. Written as DNA, the CDR3 is TGTGCCAGCAGTCCCGGGACAACTAACTATGGCTACACCTTC. It encodes CASSPGTTNYGYTF. This chain joins TRBV6-6 and TRBJ1-2; the D gene is possibly TRBD1 (6 bases). Germline lookup yields CDR1 MNHNY and CDR2 SVGAGI (reference sequence). This CDR3 is 14 amino acids long. Trimming stripped 5 bases from V and 0 bases from J, with 10 bases between.

The gene calls are TRBV29-1 and TRBJ1-1; D is ambiguous. The V gene's germline CDR1 is SQVTM and CDR2 ANQGSEA. The CDR3 runs 14 residues. V shed 1 base and J shed 1 base, with 10 bases lying between them. The CDR3 is CSVEARLSNTEAFF. The CDR3 nucleotides are TGCAGCGTTGAAGCCAGGTTGTCGAACACTGAAGCTTTCTTT.

The chain employs TRBV6-2 or TRBV6-3 and TRBJ2-2, with D unresolved. From germline, CDR1 is MNHEY and CDR2 SVGEGT. The germline V and J ends were trimmed by 5 bases and 4 bases, with 11 bases remaining between them. This CDR3 comprises 14 residues. CDR3: CASSRRRFTGELFF. The CDR3 bases are TGTGCCAGCAGTCGTCGGCGATTCACCGGGGAGCTGTTTTTT.

This clonotype came up a few times. This chain uses TRBV27 with TRBJ1-1; 12 bases map to TRBD1. V lost 6 bases to trimming and J lost 3 bases; unmatched junction nucleotides: 5. This CDR3 spans 15 amino acids. From germline, CDR1 is MNHEY and CDR2 SMNVEV (reference sequence). The CDR3 sequence: CASSPGQGAHTEAFF. DNA of the CDR3: TGTGCCAGCAGCCCGGGACAGGGGGCACACACTGAAGCTTTCTTT.

CDR3 DNA: TGCGCCAGCAGCTTGAATGGCGGCGGCGGCACTGAAGCTTTCTTT. Its translation: CASSLNGGGGTEAFF. V and J are TRBV5-1 and TRBJ1-1, with D unclear. Germline loops: CDR1 SGHRS, CDR2 YFSETQ. V was cut by 1 base and J by 4 bases, with 14 bases left in between. The length of the CDR3 is 15 residues. The entire variable domain, with the rest obtained from reference TRBV5-1 and TRBJ1-1, is as follows: KAGVTQTPRYLIKTRGQQVTLSCSPISGHRSVSWYQQTPGQGLQFLFEYFSETQRNKGNFPGRFSGRQFSNSRSEMNVSTLELGDSALYLCASSLNGGGGTEAFFGQGTRLTVV.